The 11 T cell receptor beta chains given below trace back to one sample, sequenced in a study of T cells expressing NK-cell markers. TCRdb reprocessed the 5' RACE reads, keeping one entry per CDR3 protein, no DNA. Its table lists 250,000 to 300,000 distinct CDR3 sequences. Sequenced: blood T cells: a sorted CD56 or NKG2C T cell subset, CD4+ or CD8+ T cells, or bulk PBMC T cells (not recorded which). These receptor sequences come from a man aged 18-30 years in good health.

The chain is built from TRBV18 and TRBJ1-4; TCRdb returns TRBD1, unconfirmable since there is no DNA. The CDR3 is 16 residues long. CDR1 is KGHSH and CDR2 is LQKENI in the germline V gene. The chain's CDR3 is CASSLRDVATNEKLFF.

V usage is TRBV20-1 and J usage is TRBJ1-4; TCRdb lists TRBD1, though no DNA is available to test this call. CDR1 is DFQATT, CDR2 SNEGSKA, per germline (reference sequence). This CDR3 spans 15 amino acids. The chain's CDR3 is CSAPGPGRSNEKLFF.

The chain employs TRBV10-3 and TRBJ2-4. The CDR3 has 11 amino acids. Germline CDR1 and CDR2: ENHRY and SYGVKD. CDR3 sequence reads: CAISEGDIQYF.

The chain couples TRBV1 to TRBJ2-3; checking the TCRdb D call of TRBD2 is not possible without DNA. TRBV1 is classified as a pseudogene. This CDR3 is built from 14 residues. The chain's CDR3 is CTSLRRASTDTQYF.

The chain couples TRBV29-1 to TRBJ2-7. The CDR3 covers 13 residues. CDR1 is SQVTM, CDR2 ANQGSEA, per germline. The CDR3 sequence: CSVESGGSYEQYF.

V gene TRBV20-1 combines with J gene TRBJ2-4; the TRBD1 assignment by TCRdb is unverifiable without DNA. Germline V lookup: CDR1 DFQATT, CDR2 SNEGSKA (reference sequence). The CDR3 contains 13 residues. CDR3 in amino acids: CSARFGSRDIQYF.

The rearrangement uses TRBV20-1 and TRBJ2-7. Germline-derived CDR1 and CDR2 are DFQATT and SNEGSKA (reference sequence). CDR3 length: 13 residues. The CDR3 is CSARDAGIREQYF.

The CDR3 protein is CASSQAGGAAQYF. This chain joins TRBV4-3 and TRBJ2-5; TCRdb lists TRBD1, though no DNA is available to test this call. The CDR3 contains 13 residues. Germline values: CDR1 LGHNA, CDR2 YSLEER.

The chain uses TRBV6-5 and TRBJ2-3; the TCRdb D gene call, TRBD2, has no DNA to confirm it. The germline CDR1 and CDR2 sequences are MNHEY and SVGAGI. This CDR3 contains 16 residues. The CDR3 loop is CASSYKAGRSTDTQYF.

The gene calls are TRBV20-1 and TRBJ1-2; the D call from TCRdb, TRBD1, cannot be confirmed without DNA. Germline V gene sequence: CDR1 DFQATT, CDR2 SNEGSKA (reference sequence). The CDR3 covers 17 residues. CDR3 loop: CSARDASKGAVGYGYTF.

This chain links TRBV12-3 or TRBV12-4 with TRBJ1-6; TCRdb returns TRBD1, unconfirmable since there is no DNA. This CDR3 is 14 amino acids long. CDR3 residues: CASTRQGSQSPLHF.